Following are 22 T cell receptor beta chains from one sample sequenced in a study of tumor-infiltrating lymphocytes in primary liver carcinoma. TCR beta cDNA was made from 500 ng total RNA with a constant-region primer. A slightly modified ARM-PCR protocol with three nested multiplex PCR rounds produced these TCR beta libraries. For 10 cycles apiece, the opening two PCR rounds ran with TRBV1-TRBV30 forward primers and a C-beta reverse primer. Each CDR3 protein is one row after TCRdb ran MiXCR on the multiplex PCR reads. Found here are about 84,000 distinct CDR3 sequences, approximately 72% of them singletons; the top ten hold 15% to 20%. Scientists recovered RNA and DNA together from around 20-30 mg of unsorted bulk tissue. Sequencing was carried out using liver tumor tissue from sampling region 1. Subset meaning: tumor region T1, superior pole. The receptors stem from a middle-aged man with primary liver carcinoma and hepatitis B virus infection.

A few counts support this clonotype. The CDR3 reads CASNSKGAPYETQYF. The CDR3 bases are TGTGCCAGCAACTCCAAGGGGGCGCCGTATGAGACCCAGTACTTC. The gene calls are TRBV7-3 and TRBJ2-5, with 7 bases aligning to TRBD1. After removal of 7 bases from V and 5 bases from J, the junction contained 13 bases not matched to a gene. The germline gives CDR1 SGHTA, CDR2 FQGTGA. CDR3 length: 15 residues.

A remark on this clonotype: The conserved phenylalanine or tryptophan normally closing the CDR3 is absent here, so this likely arose from a read error. The limits of the CDR3 on the DNA are not certain, so only TCRdb's listed CDR3 is given. The V and J genes are TRBV4-1 and TRBJ2-1; the listed D gene, TRBD2, was not tested against the DNA. The CDR3 is 16 amino acids long, termini counted. Germline lookup yields CDR1 MGHRA and CDR2 YSYEKL. The CDR3: CASSQGPREGRGEPFS.

As for this clonotype: Its ends do not fully match the called genes, so a read error is possible. This chain connects TRBV12-3 or TRBV12-4 to TRBJ2-5, with 7 bases lining up with TRBD1. This CDR3 is 13 amino acids long. The CDR3 DNA is TGTGCCAGTAGCTGGACAGGTCAAGAGACCCATTACTTC. Translated, it gives CASSWTGQETHYF.

The gene calls are TRBV12-3 or TRBV12-4 and TRBJ2-3; 7 positions match TRBD1. CDR3 length: 19 residues. Unmatched junction bases numbered 22, after V lost 6 bases and J lost 4 bases. CDR3 nucleotide sequence: TGTGCCAGCAGCTCCCCGGGACAGTTCTCAGAAGGGCAAGCAGATACGCAGTATTTT. This codes for CASSSPGQFSEGQADTQYF.

Of note for this clonotype: This CDR3 is missing its conserved last phenylalanine or tryptophan, likely due to a read error. The chain joins TRBV10-3 to TRBJ2-7; 8 bases are a match to TRBD1. The germline V gene has CDR1 ENHRY and CDR2 SYGVKD. J lost 5 bases, V lost 1 base, and 7 bases had no gene match. This CDR3 has 15 amino acids. The CDR3 DNA reads as TGTGCCATCAGTGAGTGCGGCAGGGGGCTGAACGAGCAGTACTTA. It encodes CAISECGRGLNEQYL.

This clonotype has only one observation. The chain joins TRBV6-1 to TRBJ1-5; TRBD1 matches at 9 bases. The CDR3 runs to 15 residues. Germline CDR1 and CDR2: MNHNS and SASEGT. V shed 10 bases and J 5 bases; nucleotides not matched to a gene: 12. CDR3 nucleotides: TGTGCCAACAACCTCGGACAGGGGTGTTATCAGCCCCAGCATTTT. Translating it yields CANNLGQGCYQPQHF.

This sequence joins TRBV5-4 and TRBJ2-1; D is unclear. Germline CDR1 SGHNT, CDR2 YYREEE (reference sequence). CDR3 length equals 15 residues. The V end was cut by 4 bases, the J end by 7 bases, with 18 bases between. The CDR3 reads CASSPLVADVNEQFF. The DNA of the CDR3 is TGTGCCAGCAGCCCGCTAGTGGCAGACGTGAATGAGCAGTTCTTC.

There are many counts of this clonotype. The chain employs TRBV4-1 and TRBJ2-7; no clear D. The CDR3 has 14 amino acids. The germline V and J ends were trimmed by 2 bases and 7 bases, with 15 bases remaining between them. The germline gives CDR1 MGHRA, CDR2 YSYEKL. The CDR3 reads CASSQPFEVPEQYF. The CDR3 bases are TGCGCCAGCAGCCAACCTTTTGAGGTTCCGGAGCAGTACTTC.

With respect to this clonotype: An end of the junction does not agree with germline; a read error may underlie this. The rearrangement joins TRBV12-3 or TRBV12-4 to TRBJ2-5, with D unresolved. The CDR3 sequence is 13 residues long. CDR3 bases: TGTGCCAGCAATTTATGGATCCAAGAGACCCAATACTTC. Protein product: CASNLWIQETQYF.

By frequency in the sample, this clonotype is medium-sized. For the CDR3, the DNA is TGTGCCAGCAGGGTACTAGCGGGAGTCACAGATACGCAGTATTTT. This encodes CASRVLAGVTDTQYF. This chain uses TRBV6-5 with TRBJ2-3, with TRBD2 identical over 11 bases. Trimming took 6 bases from V and 2 from J; bases not matched to a gene: 4. This CDR3 has 15 residues. Germline lookup yields CDR1 MNHEY and CDR2 SVGAGI.

Of note for this clonotype: Likely a read error: the CDR3 ends without its conserved phenylalanine or tryptophan. The rearrangement links TRBV9 to TRBJ2-4; D is perhaps TRBD1 or TRBD2 (6 bases each). This CDR3 is 15 amino acids long. The germline V gene has CDR1 SGDLS and CDR2 YYNGEE. The CDR3 bases are TGTGCCAGCAGCGACAGGGAGGAAGCCAAAAACACTCAGTACATC. Protein product: CASSDREEAKNTQYI.

This clonotype was observed once. One end of the junction is discordant with germline, which a read error may explain. This sequence joins TRBV7-8 and TRBJ2-3; the match to TRBD2 covers 8 bases. Germline CDR1 SGHVS, CDR2 FQNEAQ. The CDR3 is made up of 13 amino acids. CDR3 nucleotides: TGTGCCAGCTGTGTAGCGGGACCAGATACACAGTATTTT. Encoded protein: CASCVAGPDTQYF.

This clonotype was counted many times. J is TRBJ2-5 and V is TRBV12-3 or TRBV12-4; possibly TRBD1 for D (6 bases). CDR3 length: 13 amino acids. Trimming pared 6 bases from V and 1 base from J, leaving 9 bases between. CDR3: CASSRDTQETQYF. In DNA, the CDR3 is TGTGCCAGCAGCCGGGACACCCAAGAGACCCAGTACTTC.

The sample holds one count of this clonotype. One end of the junction is discordant with germline, which a read error may explain. The rearrangement joins TRBV11-2 to TRBJ2-7; 7 bases line up with TRBD1. Germline V gene data show CDR1 as SGHAT and CDR2 as FQNNGV. CDR3 length: 15 residues. This CDR3 reads CASRSIGGRRYEQYF. CDR3 coding DNA: TGTGCCAGCAGGTCTATAGGGGGCCGGAGGTACGAACAGTACTTC. The whole variable domain, filled in from reference TRBV11-2 and TRBJ2-7, reads EAGVAQSPRYKIIEKRQSVAFWCNPISGHATLYWYQQILGQGPKLLIQFQNNGVVDDSQLPKDRFSAERLKGVDSTLKIQPAKLEDSAVYLCASRSIGGRRYEQYFGPGTRLTVT.

The table lists this clonotype with a few counts. V is TRBV2 and J is TRBJ1-2; D possibly corresponds to TRBD1 (5 bases). Germline CDR1 is SNHLY and CDR2 is FYNNEI. V was cut by 2 bases and J by 3 bases, with 13 bases left in between. The CDR3 extends over 15 amino acids. CDR3 nucleotides: TGTGCCAGCAGTGAACGAAGGGGTGATGACTATGGCTACACCTTC. As protein: CASSERRGDDYGYTF. Full variable domain (missing parts from reference TRBV2 and TRBJ1-2): EPEVTQTPSHQVTQMGQEVILRCVPISNHLYFYWYRQILGQKVEFLVSFYNNEISEKSEIFDDQFSVERPDGSNFTLKIRSTKLEDSAMYFCASSERRGDDYGYTFGSGTRLTVV.

As to this clonotype: A read error may be the cause here, since a much bigger clone is one base away. The chain has TRBV28 and TRBJ1-2, with D possibly TRBD1 on 5 matching bases. This CDR3 comprises 14 residues. Per the germline V gene, CDR1 is MDHEN and CDR2 is SYDVKM. This chain's CDR3 is CASSSPGLYYDYTF. DNA for the CDR3: TGTGCCAGCAGTTCTCCGGGGCTTTACTATGACTACACCTTC.

A note on this clonotype: A read error may account for a junction end that differs from germline. V and J are TRBV7-9 and TRBJ2-7, with D uncertain. The CDR3 contains 14 residues. CDR1 SEHNR and CDR2 FQNEAQ come from the germline V gene (reference sequence). CDR3 sequence reads: CASSPPAGVYEKYF. The CDR3 region has the DNA TGTGCCAGCAGCCCCCCAGCAGGAGTCTACGAGAAGTACTTC.

The sample holds a few counts of this clonotype. The chain links TRBV20-1 to TRBJ2-2, with 9 positions matching TRBD2. CDR1 is DFQATT, CDR2 SNEGSKA, per germline (reference sequence). J gave up 4 bases and V 5 bases, and 5 bases lay outside the gene matches. The CDR3 consists of 14 residues. CDR3 amino acids: CSALTSGATGELFF. CDR3 bases: TGCAGTGCTCTGACTAGCGGCGCCACCGGGGAGCTGTTTTTT.

Worth noting for this clonotype: Possible read error: a much larger clone is one base away. This chain connects TRBV12-3 or TRBV12-4 to TRBJ2-2, with D unresolved. The CDR3 totals 14 residues. The chain's CDR3 is CATSLLGNTGELFF. Written as DNA, the CDR3 is TGTGCCACCAGTTTACTTGGAAACACCGGGGAGCTGTTTTTT.

Of note for this clonotype: The junction shows a germline mismatch at one end, possibly a read error. The V call is TRBV7-2, the J call TRBJ1-5; 7 nucleotides line up with TRBD1. CDR1 is SGHTA and CDR2 is FQGNSA in the germline V gene. The CDR3 runs to 16 residues. CDR3 in amino acids: CASSYRTGGCNQPQHF. The CDR3 region has the DNA TGTGCCAGCAGCTACCGGACAGGTGGCTGCAATCAGCCCCAGCATTTC.

This clonotype has at least ten counts. This chain uses TRBV29-1 with TRBJ1-1; D not resolved. CDR1 SQVTM and CDR2 ANQGSEA come from the germline V gene. V gave up 4 bases and J gave up 8 bases, with 5 bases separating them. The CDR3 has 9 amino acids. Here the CDR3 reads CSVGQEAFF. Here the CDR3 DNA reads TGCAGCGTTGGACAAGAAGCTTTCTTT.

In this sample, this clonotype turned up once. The rearrangement uses TRBV5-5 and TRBJ2-7, with 7 bases aligning to TRBD1. V shed 6 bases and J 7 bases; nucleotides not matched to a gene: 10. The CDR3 runs to 13 residues. Germline lookup yields CDR1 SGHKS and CDR2 YYEKEE (reference sequence). The CDR3 is CASNFNAGGEQYF. CDR3 nucleotides: TGTGCCAGCAACTTTAATGCAGGGGGAGAGCAGTACTTC. Complete variable domain (other parts from reference TRBV5-5 and TRBJ2-7): DAGVTQSPTHLIKTRGQQVTLRCSPISGHKSVSWYQQVLGQGPQFIFQYYEKEERGRGNFPDRFSARQFPNYSSELNVNALLLGDSALYLCASNFNAGGEQYFGPGTRLTVT.